The clone carrying this T cell receptor (beta chain) came up a few times. Its antigen remains unidentified. This sample is part of a study of blood T cells in healthy people across ages. General study findings and limits: CMV status of donors was not determined, possibly confounding expanded clonotype changes. A roughly linear fall in TCR beta diversity per million T cells was seen with increasing age.

The CDR3 has 14 residues. V was pared by 1 base and J by 2 bases, with 3 bases of the junction left unmatched. Germline assignment: CDR1 DFQATT and CDR2 SNEGSKA (reference sequence). Primed by a sample-barcoded 5' primer and a J-beta primer mix, a second PCR proceeded for about 7 to 11 cycles. Samples each returned at least 2.5 million CDR3-containing paired-end reads. TCRdb ran MiXCR on the 5' RACE reads and lists one entry per CDR3 protein. Here the sample spans about 1.5 million distinct CDR3 sequences, 42% being singletons. This TCR was recovered from a woman aged 18-30 years in good health. The specimen was blood. The genes are TRBV20-1 and TRBJ2-7; the match to TRBD1 covers 9 bases. The CDR3 loop reads CSARGDRVPYEQYF. The CDR3 region has the DNA TGCAGTGCTAGAGGGGACAGGGTACCCTACGAGCAGTACTTC.